The clone carrying this T cell receptor (beta chain) has more than one count but fewer than ten. The target antigen is unknown. These data are taken from a study of metastatic and nonmetastatic thyroid tumors. Overall study results and limits: The reported finding was significantly higher TCR beta diversity in malignant thyroid tumors relative to benign nodules, in blood and tumor.

TCRdb re-processed the PCR reads through MiXCR. The sample records roughly 25,000 clones, 14% to 15% being singletons. Patients were all untreated before their thyroid surgery. The sample comprised blood. The sequence was obtained from a female donor with papillary thyroid cancer or a benign thyroid nodule (not recorded which). Some clones in this sample may be carry-over from other donors' samples.

CDR3: CATSEYLTSSFEQFF. CDR3 bases: TGTGCCACCAGTGAATATCTTACTAGTAGCTTTGAGCAGTTCTTC. The chain recombines TRBV24-1 with TRBJ2-1; weak D call: TRBD2 (5 bases). Per germline, CDR1 KGHDR and CDR2 SFDVKD. The ends were cut back, 4 bases at V and 9 bases at J, with 18 bases in the middle. This CDR3 has 15 residues.